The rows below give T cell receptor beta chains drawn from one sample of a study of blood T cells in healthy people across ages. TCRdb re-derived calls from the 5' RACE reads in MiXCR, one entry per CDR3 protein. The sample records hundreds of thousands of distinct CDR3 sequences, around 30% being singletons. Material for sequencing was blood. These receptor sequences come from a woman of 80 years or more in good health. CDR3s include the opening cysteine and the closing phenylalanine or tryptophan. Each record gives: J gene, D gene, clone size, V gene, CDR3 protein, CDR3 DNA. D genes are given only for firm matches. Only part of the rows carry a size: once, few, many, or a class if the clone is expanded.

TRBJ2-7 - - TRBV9 CASSVGRGYYYEQYF TGTGCCAGCAGCGTAGGACGGGGGTATTACTACGAGCAGTACTTC
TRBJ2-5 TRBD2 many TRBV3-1 CASSPPLAGGKETQYF TGTGCCAGCAGCCCACCGCTAGCGGGGGGCAAAGAGACCCAGTACTTC
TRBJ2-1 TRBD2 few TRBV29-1 CSVETWEGPYNEQFF TGCAGCGTTGAAACGTGGGAGGGTCCCTACAATGAGCAGTTCTTC
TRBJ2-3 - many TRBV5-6 CASSSPGGNTQYF TGTGCCAGCAGCAGTCCTGGAGGGAATACGCAGTATTTT
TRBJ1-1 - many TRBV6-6 CASSYGGQGDINTEAFF TGTGCCAGCAGTTATGGCGGGCAGGGAGACATAAACACTGAAGCTTTCTTT
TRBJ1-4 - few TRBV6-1 CASSGPGTKDEKLFF TGTGCCAGCAGTGGACCAGGGACAAAGGACGAAAAACTGTTTTTT
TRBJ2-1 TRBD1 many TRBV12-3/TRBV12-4 CASSVQQGLKQFF TGTGCCAGCAGTGTACAACAGGGGTTGAAGCAGTTCTTC
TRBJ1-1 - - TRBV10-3 CAISDPLIRGEAFF TGTGCCATCAGTGATCCCCTTATCAGGGGTGAAGCTTTCTTT
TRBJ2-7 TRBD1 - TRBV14 CASSPRDRGPLPYEQYF TGCGCCAGCAGCCCTCGGGACAGGGGGCCTCTGCCCTACGAGCAATACTTC
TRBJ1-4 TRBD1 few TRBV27 CASKVTGDNEKRFF TGTGCCAGCAAGGTTACAGGGGATAATGAAAAACGGTTTTTT
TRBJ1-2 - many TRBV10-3 CAISESGDGYTF TGTGCCATCAGTGAGTCGGGAGATGGCTACACCTTC
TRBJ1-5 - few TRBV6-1 CASSSGRVSNQPQHF TGTGCCAGCAGTTCTGGCAGGGTTAGTAATCAGCCCCAGCATTTT
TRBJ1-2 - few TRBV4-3 CASSQTNRHNCGYTF TGCGCCAGCAGCCAAACAAACAGGCATAACTGTGGCTACACCTTC
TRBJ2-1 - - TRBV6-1 CASSGRQIGGNEQFF TGTGCCAGCAGTGGCAGACAGATTGGAGGCAATGAGCAGTTCTTC
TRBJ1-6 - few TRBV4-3 CASSQAQGLGPLHF TGCGCCAGCAGCCAGGCTCAGGGGTTGGGACCCCTCCACTTT
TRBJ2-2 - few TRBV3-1 CASSPLENTGELFF TGTGCCAGCAGCCCGCTGGAGAACACCGGGGAGCTGTTTTTT
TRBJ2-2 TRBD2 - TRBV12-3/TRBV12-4 CASSRSGGQGELFF TGTGCCAGCAGCCGTAGCGGGGGGCAGGGGGAGCTGTTTTTT
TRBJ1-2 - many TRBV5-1 CASSSDRSYGYTF TGCGCCAGCAGCTCCGACCGATCTTATGGCTACACCTTC
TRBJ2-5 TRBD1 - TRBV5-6 CASSGGTGPGETQYF TGTGCCAGCAGCGGCGGGACAGGGCCCGGAGAGACCCAGTACTTC
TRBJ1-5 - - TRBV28 CASSRGSGGQPQHF TGTGCCAGCAGCCGGGGCTCCGGAGGTCAGCCCCAGCATTTT
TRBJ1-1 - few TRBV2 CASSESGDWAFF TGTGCCAGCAGTGAAAGCGGCGATTGGGCTTTCTTT
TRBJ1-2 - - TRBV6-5 CASSWGARSNYGYTF TGTGCCAGCAGTTGGGGGGCACGGTCTAACTATGGCTACACCTTC
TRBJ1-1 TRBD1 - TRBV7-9 CASSFDRTGNTEAFF TGTGCCAGCAGCTTCGACCGGACAGGGAACACTGAAGCTTTCTTT
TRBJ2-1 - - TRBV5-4 CASSFGQINEQFF TGTGCCAGCAGCTTCGGGCAGATCAATGAGCAGTTCTTC
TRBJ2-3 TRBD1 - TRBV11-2 CASSSRNRGVTDTQYF TGTGCTAGCAGCTCCCGGAACAGGGGAGTTACAGATACGCAGTATTTT
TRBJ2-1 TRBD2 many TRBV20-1 CSARDLTSGTYNEQFF TGCAGTGCTAGAGATCTCACTAGCGGCACCTACAATGAGCAGTTCTTC
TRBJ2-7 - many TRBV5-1 CASSKSQDYEQYF TGCGCCAGCAGTAAAAGCCAGGACTACGAGCAGTACTTC
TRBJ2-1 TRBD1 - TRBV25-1 CAIASGGSDGQFF TGTGCCATCGCCTCAGGGGGCTCGGATGGGCAGTTCTTC
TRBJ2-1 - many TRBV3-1 CASSLYRAEQFF TGTGCCAGCAGCCTGTACAGGGCTGAGCAGTTCTTC
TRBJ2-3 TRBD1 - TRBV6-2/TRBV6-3 CASRLSGGAWDTQYF TGTGCCAGCCGCCTATCAGGGGGCGCCTGGGATACGCAGTATTTT
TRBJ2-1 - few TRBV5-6 CASSLYGQGNEQFF TGTGCCAGCAGCTTGTACGGGCAAGGGAATGAGCAGTTCTTC
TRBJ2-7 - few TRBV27 CASREDPRNYEQYF TGTGCCAGCAGGGAAGATCCAAGAAACTACGAGCAGTACTTC
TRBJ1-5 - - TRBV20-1 CSATDSGRGEWQPQHF TGCAGTGCTACGGACTCAGGGAGGGGAGAGTGGCAGCCCCAGCATTTT
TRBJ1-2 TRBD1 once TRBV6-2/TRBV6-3 CANSYSGQGMRNGYTF TGTGCCAACAGTTACTCTGGACAGGGGATGAGAAATGGCTACACCTTC